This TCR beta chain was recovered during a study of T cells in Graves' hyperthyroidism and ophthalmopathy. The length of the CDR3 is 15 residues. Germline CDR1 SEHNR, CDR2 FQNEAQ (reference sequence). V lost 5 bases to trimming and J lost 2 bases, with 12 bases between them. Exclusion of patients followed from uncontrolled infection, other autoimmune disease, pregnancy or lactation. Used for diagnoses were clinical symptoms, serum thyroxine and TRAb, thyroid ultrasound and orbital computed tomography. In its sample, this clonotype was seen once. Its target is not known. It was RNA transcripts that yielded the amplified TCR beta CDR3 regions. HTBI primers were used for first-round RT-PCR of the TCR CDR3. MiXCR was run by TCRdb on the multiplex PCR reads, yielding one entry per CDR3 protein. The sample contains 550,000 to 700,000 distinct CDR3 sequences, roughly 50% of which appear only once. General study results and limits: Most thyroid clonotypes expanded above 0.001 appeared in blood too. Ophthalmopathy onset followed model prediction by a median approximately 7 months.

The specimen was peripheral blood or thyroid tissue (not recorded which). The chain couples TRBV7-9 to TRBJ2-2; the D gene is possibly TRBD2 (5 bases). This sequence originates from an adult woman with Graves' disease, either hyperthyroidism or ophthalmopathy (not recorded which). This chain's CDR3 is CASSRISGNTGELFF. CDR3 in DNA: TGTGCCAGCAGCCGAATATCGGGAAACACCGGGGAGCTGTTTTTT.